These T cell receptor beta chains were read from a single sample in a study of blood T cell repertoires in COVID-19. Repertoires were generated with immunoSEQ multiplex PCR, while TCRdb's copy carries only in-frame clones and drops some. Counted here are roughly 150,000 clones, approximately 87% occurring once; the ten biggest clones make up approximately 10%. Sequences were obtained from peripheral blood. These receptors all stem from an older woman with COVID-19, enrolled during active disease. CDR3s include the opening cysteine and the closing phenylalanine or tryptophan. D genes are given only for firm matches. Expanded clones get a size class; other rows say once, few or many, or leave the size out.

V gene: TRBV19
clone size: few
D gene: -
J gene: TRBJ2-1
CDR3 DNA: TGTGCCAGTACCTCAGGATACAATGAGCAGTTCTTC
CDR3 protein: CASTSGYNEQFF

V gene: TRBV30
clone size: -
D gene: -
J gene: TRBJ2-2
CDR3 DNA: TGTGCCTGGAGTGTACGGCCAGGGTCGACCGGGGAGCTGTTTTTT
CDR3 protein: CAWSVRPGSTGELFF

V gene: TRBV28
clone size: -
D gene: TRBD1
J gene: TRBJ1-1
CDR3 DNA: TGTGCCAGCAGTTTATTAAGGACAGGGGGAACTGAAGCTTTCTTT
CDR3 protein: CASSLLRTGGTEAFF

V gene: TRBV27
clone size: -
D gene: TRBD2
J gene: TRBJ2-3
CDR3 DNA: TGTGCCAGCAGTGCAAGCGGGGGGGCGCCAGATACGCAGTATTTT
CDR3 protein: CASSASGGAPDTQYF

V gene: TRBV2
clone size: -
D gene: TRBD1
J gene: TRBJ1-2
CDR3 DNA: TGTGCCAGTGGACAGGGGGGAACTAACTATGGCTACACCTTC
CDR3 protein: CASGQGGTNYGYTF

V gene: TRBV7-2
clone size: few
D gene: -
J gene: TRBJ1-2
CDR3 DNA: TGTGCCAGCAGCTTAGGTACAGGGTTTACCTATGGCTACACCTTC
CDR3 protein: CASSLGTGFTYGYTF

V gene: TRBV28
clone size: -
D gene: TRBD1
J gene: TRBJ1-2
CDR3 DNA: TGTGCCAGCAGTATACAGGGGTACTTCTATGGCTACACCTTC
CDR3 protein: CASSIQGYFYGYTF

V gene: TRBV10-3
clone size: once
D gene: -
J gene: TRBJ1-5
CDR3 DNA: TGTGCCATCAGTGAATGGAAGGCGGGCAATCAGCCCCAGCATTTT
CDR3 protein: CAISEWKAGNQPQHF

V gene: TRBV28
clone size: -
D gene: -
J gene: TRBJ1-4
CDR3 DNA: TGTGCCAGCAGTCCTGGGGGACGGGACACACAACTGTTTTTT
CDR3 protein: CASSPGGRDTQLFF

V gene: TRBV21-1
clone size: -
D gene: -
J gene: TRBJ1-4
CDR3 DNA: TGTGCCAGCAGCGCCACGCACAGGGGTTATGGGGAAAAACTGTTTTTT
CDR3 protein: CASSATHRGYGEKLFF

V gene: TRBV11-2
clone size: -
D gene: TRBD2
J gene: TRBJ2-7
CDR3 DNA: TGTGCCAGCAGCTTCGAGCGGGGGGGCCTTGAGCAGTACTTC
CDR3 protein: CASSFERGGLEQYF